The 25 T cell receptor beta chains below were found in one sample sequenced in a study of CD4+ T cells in melanoma (dated by TCRdb to between 2022 and 2023). Receptors were amplified or captured by the immunoSEQ multiplex PCR assay. This immuneACCESS table, as held by TCRdb, lists in-frame sequences with V and J called but not all clones. Of the missing ones, under half trace to an unresolved V gene in checked studies; the others have no known cause. Across this sample there are about 120,000 clones, with about 90% seen only once. Jointly, the top ten make up 3.3% of the sample. Specimen: peripheral blood. The receptors come from a human donor with melanoma.

This chain joins TRBV29-1 and TRBJ2-1, with D perhaps matching TRBD1 or TRBD2 (5 bases each). The CDR3 sequence is 16 residues long. Germline V gene sequence: CDR1 SQVTM, CDR2 ANQGSEA. The V end lost 4 bases, the J end lost 1 base, and 17 bases lay between the germline ends. CDR3 sequence: CSVGSPAGSSYNEQFF. The CDR3 DNA is TGCAGCGTTGGTTCCCCAGCAGGGAGTTCCTACAATGAGCAGTTCTTC.

V and J are TRBV4-1 and TRBJ2-6, with unresolved D. The V end lost 1 base, the J end lost 14 bases, and 12 bases lay between the germline ends. CDR3 length equals 13 residues. Germline V gene lookup returns CDR1 MGHRA and CDR2 YSYEKL. In DNA form, the CDR3 reads TGCGCCAGCAGCCAAGCTGTTGGAAAGCTCCTGACTTTC. It yields the protein CASSQAVGKLLTF.

The gene calls are TRBV9 and TRBJ2-1; D may be TRBD1 or TRBD2 (6 bases each). V gave up 2 bases and J gave up 0 bases, with 9 bases separating them. Per germline, CDR1 SGDLS and CDR2 YYNGEE. This CDR3 is 15 amino acids long. The CDR3 protein is CASSVGGFSYNEQFF. The DNA for the CDR3 is TGTGCCAGCAGCGTCGGGGGCTTCTCCTACAATGAGCAGTTCTTC.

The genes are TRBV11-1 and TRBJ1-1, with 7 bases matching TRBD1. The ends lost 2 bases at V and 5 bases at J; junction bases unmatched: 14. The CDR3 has 17 residues. Looked up from germline, CDR1 is SGHAT and CDR2 is FQDESV (reference sequence). The DNA for the CDR3 is TGTGCCAGCAGCTTATTGGCTCGGACCAGGGGGGGGACTGAAGCTTTCTTT. It yields the protein CASSLLARTRGGTEAFF.

The chain joins TRBV2 to TRBJ2-3; 8 bases are a match to TRBD2. After removal of 7 bases from V and 5 bases from J, the junction contained 8 bases not matched to a gene. Germline V gene sequence: CDR1 SNHLY, CDR2 FYNNEI. CDR3 length: 14 residues. The CDR3 sequence is CASIRTGGQDTQYF. In DNA, the CDR3 is TGTGCCAGCATTAGAACGGGGGGGCAAGATACGCAGTATTTT. Variable domain in full (rest from reference TRBV2 and TRBJ2-3): EPEVTQTPSHQVTQMGQEVILRCVPISNHLYFYWYRQILGQKVEFLVSFYNNEISEKSEIFDDQFSVERPDGSNFTLKIRSTKLEDSAMYFCASIRTGGQDTQYFGPGTRLTVL.

This sequence joins TRBV4-2 and TRBJ2-5; D unclear. V was trimmed by 0 bases and J by 5 bases, leaving 7 bases between them. The CDR3 consists of 13 residues. Germline assignment: CDR1 LGHNA and CDR2 YNFKEQ. CDR3 sequence (DNA): TGTGCCAGCAGCCAAGATGGGTTCGAGACCCAGTACTTC. It translates to CASSQDGFETQYF.

The chain couples TRBV20-1 to TRBJ1-1; D gene uncertain. The length of the CDR3 is 11 residues. The V end lost 7 bases, the J end lost 0 bases, and 6 bases lay between the germline ends. Germline assignment: CDR1 DFQATT and CDR2 SNEGSKA (reference sequence). The CDR3 loop reads CSGLLNTEAFF. The CDR3 nucleotides read TGCAGTGGCTTACTGAACACTGAAGCTTTCTTT.

V usage is TRBV19 and J usage is TRBJ1-4; weak D call: TRBD1 (5 bases). From germline, CDR1 is LNHDA and CDR2 SQIVND (reference sequence). The CDR3 runs to 15 residues. Trimming took off 6 bases at V and 0 bases at J, with 11 bases between the two ends. The CDR3 DNA reads TGTGCCAGTAGGGGTCAGGGCGCAACTAATGAAAAACTGTTTTTT. It specifies CASRGQGATNEKLFF.

The chain employs TRBV10-1 and TRBJ1-6; D call uncertain. V lost 3 bases, J lost 6 bases, and 6 bases lay in between. The CDR3 runs 13 residues. Looked up from germline, CDR1 is WNHNN and CDR2 is SYGVQD (reference sequence). In DNA form, the CDR3 reads TGCGCCAGCAGTGAAGCAGGTAATTCACCCCTCCACTTT. This translates into CASSEAGNSPLHF.

V is TRBV28 and J is TRBJ2-5; TRBD2 matches 8 bases. In germline, CDR1 is MDHEN, CDR2 SYDVKM. V shed 10 bases and J 4 bases; nucleotides not matched to a gene: 11. This CDR3 contains 14 residues. Here the CDR3 reads CATSDPAGGETQYF. The CDR3 DNA reads TGTGCCACCTCGGACCCGGCGGGGGGAGAGACCCAGTACTTC.

The chain carries TRBV30 and TRBJ2-7; 9 nucleotides match TRBD2. Germline V gene sequence: CDR1 GTSNPN, CDR2 SVGIG (reference sequence). The CDR3 totals 14 residues. V shed 8 bases and J 5 bases; nucleotides not matched to a gene: 13. CDR3 nucleotide sequence: TGTGCCGGCCGGGCTGCGGGGGGGCCCCACGAGCAGTACTTC. It codes for CAGRAAGGPHEQYF.

The count of this clone is one. V usage is TRBV19 and J usage is TRBJ1-5, with TRBD1 matching over 11 bases. The CDR3 sequence is 14 residues long. V was clipped by 5 bases and J by 9 bases; unmatched bases: 6. Looked up from germline, CDR1 is LNHDA and CDR2 is SQIVND (reference sequence). In DNA, the CDR3 is TGTGCCAGTAGTTCGGGACAGGGGGGGAGGCCCCAGCATTTT. Protein sequence: CASSSGQGGRPQHF.

The chain recombines TRBV7-2 with TRBJ2-2; D could derive from TRBD1 or TRBD2 (5 bases each). Germline-derived CDR1 and CDR2 are SGHTA and FQGNSA. V gave up 4 bases and J gave up 0 bases, with 9 bases separating them. CDR3 length equals 15 residues. CDR3 DNA: TGTGCCAGCAGCTGGGACGCCGCGAACACCGGGGAGCTGTTTTTT. Translation gives CASSWDAANTGELFF.

This sequence joins TRBV6-6 and TRBJ1-1; D is ambiguous. The CDR3 is made up of 14 amino acids. Per germline, CDR1 MNHNY and CDR2 SVGAGI (reference sequence). The V end lost 0 bases, the J end lost 5 bases, and 10 bases lay between the germline ends. CDR3 bases: TGTGCCAGCAGTTACTCCGGGGAATGGACTGAAGCTTTCTTT. It encodes CASSYSGEWTEAFF.

The chain links TRBV30 to TRBJ2-7; D not certain. This CDR3 spans 13 amino acids. V gave up 0 bases and J gave up 1 base, with 7 bases separating them. Germline V gene data show CDR1 as GTSNPN and CDR2 as SVGIG (reference sequence). The CDR3 bases are TGTGCCTGGAGTGTGGTGAGTTCCTACGAGCAGTACTTC. Its translation: CAWSVVSSYEQYF.

The V gene is TRBV4-3, the J gene TRBJ1-2; 10 nucleotides agree with TRBD1. V dropped 4 bases and J dropped 4; count of bases not matched to a gene: 6. Germline-derived CDR1 and CDR2 are LGHNA and YSLEER. The length of the CDR3 is 15 residues. CDR3 protein: CASSRGQGEVYGYTF. As DNA, the CDR3 is TGCGCCAGCAGCCGTGGACAGGGGGAGGTCTATGGCTACACCTTC.

This chain uses TRBV4-2 with TRBJ1-5; a possible D gene is TRBD1 (6 bases). The germline V and J ends were trimmed by 4 bases and 3 bases, with 10 bases remaining between them. In germline, CDR1 is LGHNA, CDR2 YNFKEQ. The CDR3 has 14 residues. The CDR3 loop reads CASSPAGANQPQHF. CDR3 bases: TGTGCCAGCAGCCCGGCAGGGGCCAATCAGCCCCAGCATTTT.

This clone has just one count. This CDR3 is also generated by other DNA sequences in the sample. V and J are TRBV30 and TRBJ2-3; D remains unclear. The V end was cut by 0 bases, the J end by 4 bases, with 8 bases between. The CDR3 totals 13 residues. The germline gives CDR1 GTSNPN, CDR2 SVGIG (reference sequence). Written as DNA, the CDR3 is TGTGCCTGGAGTGTCCGAAGGGCAGATACGCAGTATTTT. Residues: CAWSVRRADTQYF.

The chain is built from TRBV7-2 and TRBJ2-7; 10 bases align to TRBD1. The V and J ends lost 0 bases and 0 bases, in that order; junction bases with no gene match: 5. CDR3 length: 17 residues. Germline values: CDR1 SGHTA, CDR2 FQGNSA. The CDR3 loop reads CASSLAQRQGASYEQYF. The DNA for the CDR3 is TGTGCCAGCAGCTTAGCTCAGAGACAGGGGGCCTCCTACGAGCAGTACTTC.

This chain joins TRBV6-6 and TRBJ2-7, with 11 bases aligning to TRBD2. This CDR3 contains 13 residues. Germline trimming cut 8 bases from V and 7 bases from J; bases unmatched to any gene: 7. Germline lookup yields CDR1 MNHNY and CDR2 SVGAGI (reference sequence). The CDR3: CASRLAGGNEQYF. The CDR3 nucleotides read TGTGCCAGCCGTTTAGCGGGAGGGAATGAGCAGTACTTC.

This sequence joins TRBV7-9 and TRBJ2-5, with D perhaps TRBD2 (6 bases). This CDR3 has 13 residues. Germline-derived CDR1 and CDR2 are SEHNR and FQNEAQ (reference sequence). V lost 3 bases and J 4 bases, leaving 9 bases between the germline ends. CDR3 sequence reads: CASSLGGTETQYF. The CDR3 region has the DNA TGTGCCAGCAGCTTGGGGGGAACAGAGACCCAGTACTTC.

This clone came up once. This sequence joins TRBV30 and TRBJ2-3; tentatively, D is TRBD1 or TRBD2 (6 bases each). Deletions cut 8 bases from V and 0 bases from J, with 18 bases between. The CDR3 consists of 15 residues. In germline, CDR1 is GTSNPN, CDR2 SVGIG (reference sequence). CDR3 residues: CAGALGGSSTDTQYF. DNA for the CDR3: TGTGCCGGGGCGTTGGGGGGCTCTAGCACAGATACGCAGTATTTT.

The rearrangement uses TRBV10-3 and TRBJ1-2; possibly TRBD1 for D (6 bases). Trimming took off 3 bases at V and 6 bases at J, with 20 bases between the two ends. The CDR3 is 16 residues long. Germline V gene sequence: CDR1 ENHRY, CDR2 SYGVKD. CDR3 sequence (DNA): TGTGCCATCAGTGACCTCGCGGGACAAGGGAGGCATGGCTACACCTTC. It codes for CAISDLAGQGRHGYTF.

This clone occurred once. V and J are TRBV18 and TRBJ2-7; D gene unclear. The CDR3 covers 13 residues. CDR1 is KGHSH, CDR2 LQKENI, per germline. Trimming removed 4 bases from V and 2 bases from J, with 9 bases in between. CDR3 in DNA: TGTGCCAGCTCACTCAACGGCGCCTACGAGCAGTACTTC. Translated: CASSLNGAYEQYF.

J is TRBJ2-7 and V is TRBV9, with D uncertain. This CDR3 has 14 amino acids. Germline lookup yields CDR1 SGDLS and CDR2 YYNGEE. V lost 4 bases to trimming and J lost 1 base, with 12 bases between them. The CDR3 loop reads CASSPPGLSYEQYF. The CDR3 nucleotides are TGTGCCAGCAGCCCCCCCGGGCTTTCCTACGAGCAGTACTTC.